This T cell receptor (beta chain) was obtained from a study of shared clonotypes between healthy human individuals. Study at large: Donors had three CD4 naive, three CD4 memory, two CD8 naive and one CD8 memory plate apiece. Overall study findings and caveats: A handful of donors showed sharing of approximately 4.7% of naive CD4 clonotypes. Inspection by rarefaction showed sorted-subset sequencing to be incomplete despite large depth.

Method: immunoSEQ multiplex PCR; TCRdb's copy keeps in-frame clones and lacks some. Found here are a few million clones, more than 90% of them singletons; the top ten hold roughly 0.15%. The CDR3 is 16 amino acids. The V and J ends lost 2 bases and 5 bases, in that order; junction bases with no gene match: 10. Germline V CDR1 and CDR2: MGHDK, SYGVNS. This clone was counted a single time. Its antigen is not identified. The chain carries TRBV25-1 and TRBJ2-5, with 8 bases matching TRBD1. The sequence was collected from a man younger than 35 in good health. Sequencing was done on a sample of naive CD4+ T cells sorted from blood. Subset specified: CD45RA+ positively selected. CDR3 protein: CASSETGRGPLETQYF. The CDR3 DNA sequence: TGTGCCAGCAGTGAAACCGGCAGGGGGCCCCTCGAGACCCAGTACTTC. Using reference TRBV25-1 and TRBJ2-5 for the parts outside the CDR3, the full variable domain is EADIYQTPRYLVIGTGKKITLECSQTMGHDKMYWYQQDPGMELHLIHYSYGVNSTEKGDLSSESTVSRIRTEHFPLTLESARPSHTSQYLCASSETGRGPLETQYFGPGTRLLVL.